What follows describes a single T cell receptor beta chain. Its antigen is unknown. The data originate from a study of cytomegalovirus exposure and HLA in healthy donors. The PCR made use of 60 Vbeta and 13 Jbeta primers. The data were produced by immunoSEQ multiplex PCR, yet TCRdb's version contains in-frame clones alone and is incomplete. The repertoire consists of under 150,000 clones, with around 80% occurring once and the leading ten covering approximately 4.3%. Findings and caveats of the study: Rarity held for most TCR sequences, but there were some public TCRs that occurred in many donors. The study carried out a later analysis of TCR beta sequences. It associated around 17,000 of them with specific HLA alleles at a false discovery rate of 0.05.

Germline V lookup: CDR1 SGHRS, CDR2 YFSETQ. V lost 0 bases and J 1 base, leaving 7 bases between the germline ends. The CDR3 runs 14 residues. Sequences were obtained from PBMCs. The TCR sequence derives from a man aged 30 to 45 in good health and CMV-seropositive. V and J are TRBV5-1 and TRBJ1-2, with D hard to call. CDR3: CASSLASLNYGYTF. CDR3 DNA: TGCGCCAGCAGCTTGGCCAGTCTTAACTATGGCTACACCTTC.